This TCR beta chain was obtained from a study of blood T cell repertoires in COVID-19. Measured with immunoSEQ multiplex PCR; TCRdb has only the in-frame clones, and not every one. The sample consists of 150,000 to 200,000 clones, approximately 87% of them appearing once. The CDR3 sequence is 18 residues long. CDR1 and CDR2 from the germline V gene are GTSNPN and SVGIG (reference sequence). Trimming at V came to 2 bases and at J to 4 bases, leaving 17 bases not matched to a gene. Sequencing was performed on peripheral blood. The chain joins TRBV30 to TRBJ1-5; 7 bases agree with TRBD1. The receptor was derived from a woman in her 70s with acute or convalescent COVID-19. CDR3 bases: TGTGCCTGGAGTAATCGGGGTTACGGGCAGGGGGTAAATCAGCCCCAGCATTTT. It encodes CAWSNRGYGQGVNQPQHF. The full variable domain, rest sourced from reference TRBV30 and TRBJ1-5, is SQTIHQWPATLVQPVGSPLSLECTVEGTSNPNLYWYRQAAGRGLQLLFYSVGIGQISSEVPQNLSASRPQDRQFILSSKKLLLSDSGFYLCAWSNRGYGQGVNQPQHFGDGTRLSIL.